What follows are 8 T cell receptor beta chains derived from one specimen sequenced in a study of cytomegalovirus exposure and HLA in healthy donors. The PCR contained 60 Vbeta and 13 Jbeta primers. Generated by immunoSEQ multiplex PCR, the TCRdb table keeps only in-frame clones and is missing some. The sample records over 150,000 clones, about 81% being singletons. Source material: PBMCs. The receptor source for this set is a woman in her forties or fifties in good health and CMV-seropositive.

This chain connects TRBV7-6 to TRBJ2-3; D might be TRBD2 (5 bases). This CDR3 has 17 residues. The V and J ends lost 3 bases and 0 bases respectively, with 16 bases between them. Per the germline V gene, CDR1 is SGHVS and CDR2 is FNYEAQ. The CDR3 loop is CASSLLEAGHSTDTQYF. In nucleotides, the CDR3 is TGTGCCAGCAGCTTGTTGGAGGCCGGCCATAGCACAGATACGCAGTATTTT. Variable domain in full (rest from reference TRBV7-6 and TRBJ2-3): GAGVSQSPRYKVTKRGQDVALRCDPISGHVSLYWYRQALGQGPEFLTYFNYEAQQDKSGLPNDRFSAERPEGSISTLTIQRTEQRDSAMYRCASSLLEAGHSTDTQYFGPGTRLTVL.

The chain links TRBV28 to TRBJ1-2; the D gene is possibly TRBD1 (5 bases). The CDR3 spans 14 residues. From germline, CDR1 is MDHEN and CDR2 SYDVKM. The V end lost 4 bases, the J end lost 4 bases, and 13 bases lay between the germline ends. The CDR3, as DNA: TGTGCCAGCAGTTCCGGAGGGGTGCTCTATGGCTACACCTTC. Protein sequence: CASSSGGVLYGYTF.

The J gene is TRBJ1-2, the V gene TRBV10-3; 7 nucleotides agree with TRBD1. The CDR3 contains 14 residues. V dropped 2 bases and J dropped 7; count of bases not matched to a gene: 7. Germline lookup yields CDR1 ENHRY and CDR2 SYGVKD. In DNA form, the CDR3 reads TGTGCCATCAGTGAGCTACAGGGGCTCGGTGGCTACACCTTC. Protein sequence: CAISELQGLGGYTF.

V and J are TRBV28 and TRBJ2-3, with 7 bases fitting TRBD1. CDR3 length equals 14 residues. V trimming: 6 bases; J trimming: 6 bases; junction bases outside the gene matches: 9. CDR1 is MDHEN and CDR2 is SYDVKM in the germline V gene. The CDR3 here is CASSYGIQGDTQYF. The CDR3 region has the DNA TGTGCCAGCAGCTACGGTATACAGGGGGATACGCAGTATTTT.

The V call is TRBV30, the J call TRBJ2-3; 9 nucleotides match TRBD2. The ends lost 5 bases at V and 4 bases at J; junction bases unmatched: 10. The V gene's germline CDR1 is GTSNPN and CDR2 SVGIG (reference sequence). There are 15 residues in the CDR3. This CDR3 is CAWARLAGSADTQYF. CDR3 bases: TGTGCCTGGGCCCGGCTAGCGGGGTCGGCAGATACGCAGTATTTT. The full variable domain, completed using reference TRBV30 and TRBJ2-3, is SQTIHQWPATLVQPVGSPLSLECTVEGTSNPNLYWYRQAAGRGLQLLFYSVGIGQISSEVPQNLSASRPQDRQFILSSKKLLLSDSGFYLCAWARLAGSADTQYFGPGTRLTVL.

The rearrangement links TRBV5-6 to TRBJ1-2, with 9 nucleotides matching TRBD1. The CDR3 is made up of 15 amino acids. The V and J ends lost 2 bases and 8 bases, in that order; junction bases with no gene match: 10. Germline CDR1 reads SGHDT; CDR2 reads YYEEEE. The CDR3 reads CASSLTGTGKLGYTF. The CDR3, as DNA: TGTGCCAGCAGCTTAACCGGGACAGGGAAATTGGGCTACACCTTC.

The CDR3 region has the DNA TGTGCCAGCAGCGGGGAGGCTGAAAAACTGTTTTTT. This encodes CASSGEAEKLFF. The J gene is TRBJ1-4, the V gene TRBV5-5, with no clear D. The ends were cut back, 4 bases at V and 7 bases at J, with 8 bases in the middle. CDR1 is SGHKS, CDR2 YYEKEE, per germline (reference sequence). The CDR3 sequence is 12 residues long.

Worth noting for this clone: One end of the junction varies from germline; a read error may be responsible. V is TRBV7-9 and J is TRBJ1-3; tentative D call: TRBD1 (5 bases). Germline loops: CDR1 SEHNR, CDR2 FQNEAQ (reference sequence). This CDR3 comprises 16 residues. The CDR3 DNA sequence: TGTTCCAGCAGCTTAGTTTCAGGGCTCTCTGGAAACACCATATATTTT. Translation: CSSSLVSGLSGNTIYF.